The rows below give T cell receptor beta chains drawn from one sample of a study of cytomegalovirus exposure and HLA in healthy donors. The assay was immunoSEQ multiplex PCR, and TCRdb's table has in-frame clones only and misses some. The sample shows some 150,000 clones, and approximately 2.6% sits with its ten largest clones. Sample: PBMCs. These receptors were taken from a middle-aged man in good health and CMV-seronegative. The CDR3 runs from the conserved cysteine through the conserved F or W. The D gene is left open where the match is weak.

D gene	V gene	J gene	CDR3 DNA	CDR3 protein
TRBD1	TRBV7-8	TRBJ2-7	TGTGCCAGCGAAAGTCGGGACAGGGCTTCCTACGAGCAGTACTTC	CASESRDRASYEQYF
-	TRBV9	TRBJ1-2	TGTGCCAGCAGCGTAGAACACCCGAGCGGCTATGGCTACACCTTC	CASSVEHPSGYGYTF
TRBD2	TRBV5-4	TRBJ2-7	TGTGCCAGCAGCCCCGGGCTAGCGGGTTCCTACGAGCAGTACTTC	CASSPGLAGSYEQYF
TRBD2	TRBV7-9	TRBJ2-3	TGTGCCAGCAGCTTAGCGCGGGGTAGCGGGGGCCCAATAGATACGCAGTATTTT	CASSLARGSGGPIDTQYF
TRBD1	TRBV7-2	TRBJ2-7	TGTGCCAGCAGCTCCTCGGGACAGGTCGTTGACGAGCAGTACTTC	CASSSSGQVVDEQYF
TRBD2	TRBV5-1	TRBJ2-1	TGCGCCAGCAGCTCGTTTATGACTAGCGGGGGGCCTTACAATGAGCAGTTCTTC	CASSSFMTSGGPYNEQFF
TRBD1	TRBV19	TRBJ1-2	TGTGCCAGTAGTAGACAGGGGACCTATGGCTACACCTTC	CASSRQGTYGYTF
TRBD1	TRBV2	TRBJ2-2	TGTGCCAGCTCTTGGACAGGGGGAAACACCGGGGAGCTGTTTTTT	CASSWTGGNTGELFF
-	TRBV28	TRBJ1-5	TGTGCCAGCAGTTTATCGACACCCAGCAATCAGCCCCAGCATTTT	CASSLSTPSNQPQHF
-	TRBV19	TRBJ1-2	TGTGCCAGTAGTATGGATCACAGGGATTACTATGGCTACACCTTC	CASSMDHRDYYGYTF
-	TRBV12-5	TRBJ2-3	TGTGCTAGTGGTTCTTCTCCCCCAGATACGCAGTATTTT	CASGSSPPDTQYF
TRBD1	TRBV6-1	TRBJ2-7	TGTGCCAGCAGTGAAGCCGAAGACAGGGGCCACGAGCAGTACTTC	CASSEAEDRGHEQYF